This is a list of T cell receptor beta chains from one sample in a study of T cells in Graves' hyperthyroidism and ophthalmopathy. Each CDR3 protein is one row after TCRdb ran MiXCR on the multiplex PCR reads. Among nearly 600,000 distinct CDR3 sequences listed, approximately 14% were seen once. Sequencing was performed on blood. These receptors all come from a woman aged 18-30 years with Graves' ophthalmopathy. The CDR3 runs from the conserved cysteine through the conserved F or W. D genes are given only for firm matches. Clone size, where shown, is once, few, many, or a class for clones that have expanded.

V: TRBV6-5; size: .; D: TRBD2; J: TRBJ2-2; DNA: TGTGCCGGCAGTCACACTAGCGGGAGGAACGCCGGGGAGCTGTTTTTT; CDR3: CAGSHTSGRNAGELFF
V: TRBV7-9; size: .; D: TRBD2; J: TRBJ2-1; DNA: TGTGCCAGCCGGGGACTAGCGGGGGAATACAATGAGCAGTTCTTC; CDR3: CASRGLAGEYNEQFF
V: TRBV18; size: many; D: .; J: TRBJ2-7; DNA: TGTGCCAGCTCACCACCGGTGGGGTCATACGAGCAGTACTTC; CDR3: CASSPPVGSYEQYF
V: TRBV5-1; size: .; D: TRBD1; J: TRBJ2-1; DNA: TGCGCCAGCAGCTTGTCCCAGACAGGGATTGGCTACAATGAGCAGTTCTTC; CDR3: CASSLSQTGIGYNEQFF
V: TRBV13; size: .; D: TRBD1; J: TRBJ2-1; DNA: TGTGCCAGCAGCGTAGGGGGGACAGGGGTAAATGAGCAGTTCTTC; CDR3: CASSVGGTGVNEQFF
V: TRBV4-1; size: .; D: TRBD1; J: TRBJ2-2; DNA: TGCGCCAGCAGCCAAGAAAGACAGGGGGTTGTGGCCGGCGGGGAGCTGTTTTTT; CDR3: CASSQERQGVVAGGELFF
V: TRBV7-9; size: .; D: TRBD1; J: TRBJ2-1; DNA: TGTGCCAGCAGCGATCGACAGGGGTCTTACAATGAGCAGTTCTTC; CDR3: CASSDRQGSYNEQFF
V: TRBV28; size: many; D: .; J: TRBJ1-5; DNA: TGTGCCAGCGAGATTAGGGATCAGCCCCAGCATTTT; CDR3: CASEIRDQPQHF
V: TRBV5-1; size: .; D: .; J: TRBJ1-1; DNA: TGCGCCAGCAGCCCGACTTGGGAGGTAGTCCAAGCTTTCTTT; CDR3: CASSPTWEVVQAFF
V: TRBV7-9; size: few; D: .; J: TRBJ2-2; DNA: TGTGCCAGCAGCACGGGACTGTCGAACACCGGGGAGCTGTTTTTT; CDR3: CASSTGLSNTGELFF
V: TRBV20-1; size: many; D: TRBD2; J: TRBJ2-7; DNA: TGCAGTGCTAGACTAGCGGGAAGGTACGAGCAGTACTTC; CDR3: CSARLAGRYEQYF
V: TRBV11-2; size: many; D: .; J: TRBJ2-7; DNA: TGTGCCAGCAGGACTCCCAGGGGCCATGGAGAGCAGTACTTC; CDR3: CASRTPRGHGEQYF
V: TRBV28; size: .; D: .; J: TRBJ1-6; DNA: TGTGCCAGCAGTTCCCAACAGGGAAGCTCCTATAATTCACCCCTCCACTTT; CDR3: CASSSQQGSSYNSPLHF
V: TRBV25-1; size: .; D: TRBD1; J: TRBJ1-2; DNA: TGTGCCAGCAGTGGGGTGGACAGGGCGGCTGGCTACACCTTC; CDR3: CASSGVDRAAGYTF
V: TRBV7-2; size: many; D: TRBD1; J: TRBJ2-7; DNA: TGTGCCAGCAGCCAGGGCGGGACAGGGACCTACGAGCAGTACTTC; CDR3: CASSQGGTGTYEQYF
V: TRBV5-1; size: .; D: .; J: TRBJ2-7; DNA: TGCGCCAGCAGCACAAGTTTGGGGGACTCCTACGAGCAGTACTTC; CDR3: CASSTSLGDSYEQYF
V: TRBV28; size: many; D: .; J: TRBJ1-6; DNA: TGTGCCAGCAGTTTCCCGGGCAGATATAATTCACCCCTCCACTTT; CDR3: CASSFPGRYNSPLHF
V: TRBV7-2; size: many; D: .; J: TRBJ2-3; DNA: TGTGCCAGCAGTCGCAGGAGCTCAGATACGCAGTATTTT; CDR3: CASSRRSSDTQYF
V: TRBV6-1; size: many; D: .; J: TRBJ2-1; DNA: TGTGCCAGCAACGCTCAGAGGGGGGGGGTGTCCTACAATGAGCAGTTCTTC; CDR3: CASNAQRGGVSYNEQFF
V: TRBV2; size: many; D: TRBD1; J: TRBJ2-7; DNA: TGTGCCAGCAGGGGTGAGGGGGCGGACGAGCAGTACTTC; CDR3: CASRGEGADEQYF
V: TRBV7-8; size: .; D: TRBD1; J: TRBJ1-2; DNA: TGTGCCAGCAGCTCCCGCTGGACAGGGGGATACGGCTACACCTTC; CDR3: CASSSRWTGGYGYTF
V: TRBV7-9; size: many; D: .; J: TRBJ2-2; DNA: TGTGCCAGCAGCCTTGCCCGGGGGCAGGCCGGGGAGCTGTTTTTT; CDR3: CASSLARGQAGELFF
V: TRBV11-2; size: many; D: .; J: TRBJ2-7; DNA: TGTGCCAGCAGCAAACCGGGACGGAACACCTACGAGCAGTACTTC; CDR3: CASSKPGRNTYEQYF
V: TRBV24-1; size: few; D: TRBD2; J: TRBJ2-1; DNA: TGTGCCACCAGTGATTTAAGACTAGCGGGAGACCACCCATCCTACAATGAGCAGTTCTTC; CDR3: CATSDLRLAGDHPSYNEQFF
V: TRBV20-1; size: many; D: TRBD2; J: TRBJ2-1; DNA: TGCAGTGCTCGGACCGGGACTAGCTCTTACAATGAGCAGTTCTTC; CDR3: CSARTGTSSYNEQFF
V: TRBV27; size: many; D: .; J: TRBJ2-7; DNA: TGTGCCAGCAGGGAGGACCGAGCCTACGAGCAGTACTTC; CDR3: CASREDRAYEQYF
V: TRBV12-3/TRBV12-4; size: many; D: .; J: TRBJ1-3; DNA: TGTGCCAGCAGTCTCCGACAGGCGAACTCTGGAAACACCATATATTTT; CDR3: CASSLRQANSGNTIYF
V: TRBV5-8; size: many; D: .; J: TRBJ2-3; DNA: TGTGCCAGCAGCTTAGGCCCAGCCGGTGATACGCAGTATTTT; CDR3: CASSLGPAGDTQYF
V: TRBV2; size: many; D: .; J: TRBJ1-4; DNA: TGTGCCAGCAGGGGGACGGAGGGTAATGAAAAACTGTTTTTT; CDR3: CASRGTEGNEKLFF
V: TRBV20-1; size: many; D: TRBD2; J: TRBJ2-3; DNA: TGCAGTGCTAGAAGTATAGCGGGACCAGATACGCAGTATTTT; CDR3: CSARSIAGPDTQYF
V: TRBV18; size: .; D: .; J: TRBJ2-2; DNA: TGTGCCAGCTCACCACTAGCGGCTAGCACCGGGGAGCTGTTTTTT; CDR3: CASSPLAASTGELFF
V: TRBV28; size: .; D: .; J: TRBJ1-2; DNA: TGCGCCAGCAGTTTAAGCCAATATGGCTACACCTTC; CDR3: CASSLSQYGYTF
V: TRBV6-7; size: many; D: .; J: TRBJ1-5; DNA: TGTGCCAGCAGTTACTCCTCCCAGGGCTCTTGGGGTCAGCCCCAGCATTTT; CDR3: CASSYSSQGSWGQPQHF
V: TRBV29-1; size: many; D: TRBD2; J: TRBJ2-1; DNA: TGCAGCGCCCCAGGGGTAGCGGGAGGGCCTGGCAATGAGCAGTTCTTC; CDR3: CSAPGVAGGPGNEQFF
V: TRBV20-1; size: .; D: TRBD1; J: TRBJ1-5; DNA: TGCAGTGCTAGAGATCCGAGGCAGGGGGCCGGTCAGCCCCAGCATTTT; CDR3: CSARDPRQGAGQPQHF
V: TRBV20-1; size: few; D: .; J: TRBJ2-5; DNA: TGCAGTGCTAGAGATTTGTGGCGAAGGGGGGAGACCCAGTACTTC; CDR3: CSARDLWRRGETQYF
V: TRBV5-8; size: .; D: .; J: TRBJ2-2; DNA: TGTGCCAGCAGCCGGACAATCCCCGGGGAGCTGTTTTTT; CDR3: CASSRTIPGELFF
V: TRBV5-1; size: many; D: TRBD2; J: TRBJ2-1; DNA: TGCGCCAGCAGCCAAGGGACTAGCGGGGATGAGCAGTTCTTC; CDR3: CASSQGTSGDEQFF
V: TRBV27; size: many; D: .; J: TRBJ2-7; DNA: TGTGCCAGCAGTTTAACGTCGTCCGGGACGACCTACGAGCAGTACTTC; CDR3: CASSLTSSGTTYEQYF
V: TRBV12-3/TRBV12-4; size: many; D: TRBD2; J: TRBJ2-5; DNA: TGTGCCAGCAGTTTGGGCGGGAGGTACCAAGAGACCCAGTACTTC; CDR3: CASSLGGRYQETQYF
V: TRBV7-2; size: many; D: .; J: TRBJ2-7; DNA: TGTGCCAGCAGCCTAAGGGGAGCCGAGCAGTACTTC; CDR3: CASSLRGAEQYF
V: TRBV27; size: many; D: .; J: TRBJ2-4; DNA: TGTGCCAGCAGTTTATCGCGAACGGTAGCCAAAAACATTCAGTACTTC; CDR3: CASSLSRTVAKNIQYF
V: TRBV7-4; size: few; D: .; J: TRBJ2-7; DNA: TGTGCCAGCAGCTTAGCCCCTCCCCCGGCTACCTCCTCCTACGAGCAGTACTTC; CDR3: CASSLAPPPATSSYEQYF
V: TRBV7-2; size: many; D: TRBD2; J: TRBJ2-6; DNA: TGTGCCAGCAGCTTAGGAGGAGCGGGAGCGTATTTAAGTGGGGCCAACGTCCTGACTTTC; CDR3: CASSLGGAGAYLSGANVLTF